The text below deals with one T cell receptor (beta chain). Data came from immunoSEQ multiplex PCR; TCRdb stores just in-frame clones and leaves some out. Of 45,000 or so clones in the sample, roughly four fifths are singletons; the top ten hold more than 2%. These data originate in a study of OX40 agonist ivuxolimab in advanced cancers. V shed 2 bases and J shed 4 bases, with 9 bases lying between them. Germline CDR1 MGHRA, CDR2 YSYEKL. The CDR3 contains 14 residues. The V and J genes are TRBV4-1 and TRBJ1-3; no clear D. The source material was CD4+ or CD8+ T cells sorted from blood, sampled in a trial of the OX40 agonist ivuxolimab. The clonotype originates from an adult with an advanced solid tumor such as melanoma, head and neck, liver or kidney cancer. This CDR3 is CASSQPLGGNTIYF. CDR3 sequence (DNA): TGCGCCAGCAGCCAACCTCTGGGGGGAAACACCATATATTTT.